This T cell receptor (beta chain) is from a study of T-cell memory formation after mild COVID-19 (dated by TCRdb to 2020 to 2023). The study in broad terms: Most TCR sequence clusters were specific to one of the two donors. T-cell clones expanding and contracting after mild COVID-19 in a couple of donors were tracked by longitudinal TCRalpha and TCRbeta repertoire sequencing. Two young, previously healthy adult volunteers, one female and one male, were included in the cohort. General conclusions and limits of the study: Only a couple of mild cases were covered by the study, and larger cohorts that include severe cases with pre-infection samples were considered necessary. Some responding clones were detected in pre-infection memory, suggesting pre-existing cross-reactive memory T cells joined the SARS-CoV-2 response. Whether the second-wave clones peaking on day 37 were SARS-CoV-2 specific was not confirmed. Contracting CD4+ clones were found mainly in CM and EM memory subsets, while CD8+ clones were enriched in EMRA. Clones that contracted from day 15 to 85 showed balanced CD4/CD8 phenotypes, whereas a second wave of clones that expanded from day 15 to 37 leaned towards CD4+.

The listed sequencing device is Illumina NovaSeq 6000. TCRalpha and TCRbeta cDNA libraries were built by 5'RACE with constant-segment primers, adding sample barcodes and unique molecular identifiers. RNA was extracted from every sample with Trizol reagent. Library amplification was performed in two PCR steps, and a second sample barcode and Illumina TruSeq adapters were introduced in the second step. Sequencing of libraries was performed on an Illumina NovaSeq with 2 x 150 bp paired-end reads. As for the authors' bioinformatics: Demultiplexing of reads and collapsing into UMI-guided consensus sequences were performed with migec v1.2.7. Using mixcr v2.1.11, UMI consensuses were aligned to TRA and TRB V and J templates and then assembled into clonotypes. A clonotype was counted as expanded or contracted only when both edgeR and NoisET called the clonotype significant, with the noise models trained on biological replicates. For edgeR calls, a false discovery rate-adjusted p below 0.01 and a log2 fold-change threshold of 1 were applied. As an exploratory analysis of dynamics, PCA with hierarchical clustering was applied to max-normalized trajectories of the 1000 most abundant clonotypes. Separately sequenced CD4+ and CD8+ repertoires were used to assign a CD4 or CD8 phenotype to each responding clone. Clones were called with MiXCR by TCRdb after fastp trimmed the public reads at Q25, and only in-frame beta chains were retained. A single entry per CDR3 protein holds the most common genes and DNA from its merged rows. The V and J calls, along with clone size, are taken from TCRdb and not from the paper's own processing. This sample lists approximately 340,000 distinct CDR3 sequences; roughly 13% were detected once. The ten biggest clones cover about a fifth of the sample.

For CDR1 and CDR2, the germline V gene lists MNHEY and SVGEGT. The CDR3 spans 17 residues, from the cysteine through the phenylalanine. The retained sequence is limited to the CDR3, 51 bases, with the frame set at the first base. V is trimmed back by 7 bases and J by 6 bases, and the junction contains 16 bases that no gene match accounts for. Ficoll-Paque density gradient centrifugation was the method used to isolate PBMCs. This clonotype was picked up a small number of times. The antigen it binds to is not known. No much larger clonotype is one base removed from it; base qualities were not supplied. The sequence joins TRBV6-2 or TRBV6-3 to TRBJ2-3; 10 bases in the middle match TRBD1. The source of this sequence is a man between 18 and 29 years old who had mild COVID-19 (a few samples of this study predate the infection). The sample titles of this study are shuffled in the database, so cell type and time point are left out; the donor was told from shared clones. The sample comprised PBMCs or a T cell subset sorted from them (not recorded which). CDR3 sequence: CASTPGRGTGVFDTQYF. The DNA is TGTGCCAGCACCCCAGGACGAGGGACAGGGGTTTTCGATACGCAGTATTTT.